The 21 T cell receptor beta chains below come from one sample, sequenced in a study of blood T cell repertoires in COVID-19. Only in-frame clones appear in the TCRdb table, and some are missing; sequencing was by immunoSEQ multiplex PCR. The data show around 200,000 clones, around 85% seen once. The sample comprised peripheral blood. The receptors were sampled from a woman aged 55-69 years with COVID-19, enrolled during active disease.

This chain uses TRBV18 with TRBJ1-1; D may be TRBD1 (6 bases). V was cut by 6 bases and J by 1 base, with 15 bases left in between. This CDR3 contains 15 residues. CDR1 is KGHSH, CDR2 LQKENI, per germline. The CDR3 here is CASSPMMGQNTEAFF. CDR3 in DNA: TGTGCCAGCTCCCCTATGATGGGACAGAACACTGAAGCTTTCTTT. Full variable domain (outside the CDR3, taken from reference TRBV18 and TRBJ1-1): NAGVMQNPRHLVRRRGQEARLRCSPMKGHSHVYWYRQLPEEGLKFMVYLQKENIIDESGMPKERFSAEFPKEGPSILRIQQVVRGDSAAYFCASSPMMGQNTEAFFGQGTRLTVV.

The chain links TRBV19 to TRBJ1-4; D may be TRBD1 (6 bases). CDR1 and CDR2 (germline): LNHDA, SQIVND (reference sequence). This CDR3 contains 14 residues. V was pared by 3 bases and J by 7 bases, with 12 bases between. The CDR3 spells CASSIEQGGEKLFF. The DNA for the CDR3 is TGTGCCAGTAGTATTGAACAGGGCGGTGAAAAACTGTTTTTT.

V and J are TRBV10-1 and TRBJ2-2; 7 bases map to TRBD2. Losses at the gene ends were 2 bases for V and 4 bases for J; bases not matched to a gene: 1. The germline CDR1 and CDR2 sequences are WNHNN and SYGVQD (reference sequence). This CDR3 is built from 14 residues. CDR3 nucleotides: TGCGCCAGCAGTGAGGGGGGGGTCACCGGGGAGCTGTTTTTT. Its translation is CASSEGGVTGELFF.

The chain couples TRBV6-6 to TRBJ1-1, with 7 bases that match TRBD1. The CDR3 consists of 15 residues. Germline V gene data show CDR1 as MNHNY and CDR2 as SVGAGI (reference sequence). The ends lost 2 bases at V and 5 bases at J; junction bases unmatched: 8. This CDR3 reads CASSYIQGIRTEAFF. CDR3 nucleotide sequence: TGTGCCAGCAGTTACATACAGGGGATCAGGACTGAAGCTTTCTTT.

V is TRBV18 and J is TRBJ2-5, with D tentatively TRBD2 (6 bases). Germline CDR1 and CDR2: KGHSH and LQKENI. CDR3 length: 12 amino acids. V was pared by 8 bases and J by 2 bases, with 9 bases between. In DNA, the CDR3 is TGTGCCAGCGGGGACTTTCAAGAGACCCAGTACTTC. It yields the protein CASGDFQETQYF.

The rearrangement joins TRBV6-5 to TRBJ2-7; 7 positions match TRBD1. There are 12 residues in the CDR3. The junction had 4 bases not matched to a gene; V was cut back by 5 bases and J by 6 bases. Germline V gene sequence: CDR1 MNHEY, CDR2 SVGAGI. The CDR3 DNA reads as TGTGCCAGCAGTAGACAGGGTTTCGAGCAGTACTTC. The encoded protein is CASSRQGFEQYF.

V is TRBV27 and J is TRBJ1-5; 10 nucleotides match TRBD1. Per the germline V gene, CDR1 is MNHEY and CDR2 is SMNVEV (reference sequence). This CDR3 comprises 13 residues. V lost 6 bases and J lost 7; bases outside the gene matches: 3. The CDR3 DNA sequence: TGTGCCAGCAGGACAGGGGGCGGGCAGCCCCAGCATTTT. It specifies CASRTGGGQPQHF.

This chain joins TRBV19 and TRBJ1-1; tentatively, D is TRBD1 (5 bases). V was pared by 9 bases and J by 1 base, with 15 bases between. Germline CDR1 reads LNHDA; CDR2 reads SQIVND (reference sequence). The CDR3 length is 14 residues. This CDR3 is CASGHNYGNTEAFF. Here the CDR3 DNA reads TGTGCCAGCGGACATAATTACGGGAACACTGAAGCTTTCTTT.

The rearrangement links TRBV27 to TRBJ1-1, with D perhaps matching TRBD1 (5 bases). V shed 4 bases and J shed 4 bases, with 10 bases lying between them. Germline loops: CDR1 MNHEY, CDR2 SMNVEV (reference sequence). The CDR3 has 13 residues. CDR3 DNA sequence: TGTGCCAGCAGTTCGACAGTGGGCACTGAAGCTTTCTTT. Translation gives CASSSTVGTEAFF.

This clone was counted once. The V call is TRBV9, the J call TRBJ2-3, with 8 bases matching TRBD2. The trim removed 4 bases at V and 4 bases at J, leaving 5 bases unmatched. There are 14 residues in the CDR3. Per germline, CDR1 SGDLS and CDR2 YYNGEE. The CDR3 sequence: CASSSGSTADTQYF. As DNA, the CDR3 is TGTGCCAGCAGCAGCGGGAGTACGGCAGATACGCAGTATTTT.

The chain has TRBV7-2 and TRBJ2-5; D gene ambiguous. The germline gives CDR1 SGHTA, CDR2 FQGNSA. CDR3 length: 12 residues. Trimming pared 5 bases from V and 3 bases from J, leaving 7 bases between. CDR3 residues: CASSPSEETQYF. Here the CDR3 DNA reads TGTGCCAGCAGCCCGAGCGAAGAGACCCAGTACTTC. Looking up the rest from reference TRBV7-2 and TRBJ2-5 gives the full variable domain: GAGVSQSPSNKVTEKGKDVELRCDPISGHTALYWYRQSLGQGLEFLIYFQGNSAPDKSGLPSDRFSAERTGGSVSTLTIQRTQQEDSAVYLCASSPSEETQYFGPGTRLLVL.

The chain combines TRBV11-2 with TRBJ1-1; TRBD1 matches at 9 bases. V lost 5 bases and J lost 7; bases outside the gene matches: 17. This CDR3 has 17 residues. Germline CDR1 SGHAT, CDR2 FQNNGV. CDR3 in DNA: TGTGCCAGCAGCCCCAACCGTTCGAGGACAGGGGCTGTTGAAGCTTTCTTT. Amino acids: CASSPNRSRTGAVEAFF.

The chain employs TRBV29-1 and TRBJ2-3; 7 bases fit TRBD2. V lost 7 bases and J lost 2; bases outside the gene matches: 30. There are 21 residues in the CDR3. Germline CDR1 SQVTM, CDR2 ANQGSEA. CDR3 region: CSAQVAGGGQRAGDFTDTQYF. In DNA form, the CDR3 reads TGCAGCGCCCAGGTCGCTGGTGGCGGCCAGAGGGCGGGGGACTTCACAGATACGCAGTATTTT.

The chain combines TRBV7-2 with TRBJ2-7, with 8 bases identical to TRBD1. The V segment lost 6 bases and the J segment 0 bases; nucleotides outside the gene matches: 7. Germline V gene lookup returns CDR1 SGHTA and CDR2 FQGNSA. There are 15 residues in the CDR3. The CDR3 DNA reads TGTGCCAGCAGTCGAGGGACAGGTAGCTCCTACGAGCAGTACTTC. This translates into CASSRGTGSSYEQYF.

The V gene is TRBV6-5, the J gene TRBJ1-1, with unresolved D. Trimming removed 0 bases at V and 3 bases at J, with 14 bases between. CDR1 is MNHEY, CDR2 SVGAGI, per germline. CDR3 length equals 16 residues. Here the CDR3 DNA reads TGTGCCAGCAGTTACTCTGGAGTCTGGGGAGACACTGAAGCTTTCTTT. Translated: CASSYSGVWGDTEAFF.

J is TRBJ1-2 and V is TRBV6-1, with a possible D match to TRBD1 (5 bases). V was trimmed by 1 base and J by 0 bases, leaving 9 bases between them. CDR1 is MNHNS and CDR2 is SASEGT in the germline V gene. The CDR3 covers 15 residues. DNA for the CDR3: TGTGCCAGCAGTGAAGAGGGAGGGGCTAACTATGGCTACACCTTC. Amino acids: CASSEEGGANYGYTF.

On this clone itself: One end of the junction does not line up with germline, which may come from a read error. This sequence joins TRBV7-7 and TRBJ2-1; 11 bases are shared with TRBD2. CDR1 SSHAT and CDR2 FNYEAQ come from the germline V gene (reference sequence). The CDR3 has 17 amino acids. This chain's CDR3 is CASSPLPVAGGDNEQFF. The CDR3 DNA is TGTGCTAGCAGCCCACTCCCCGTAGCGGGAGGGGACAATGAGCAGTTCTTC.

This clone was seen more than once but under ten times. V and J are TRBV9 and TRBJ1-4, with TRBD1 as a possible D gene (6 bases). The CDR3 totals 14 residues. Germline CDR1 is SGDLS and CDR2 is YYNGEE. V was clipped by 6 bases and J by 5 bases, with 14 bases between them. The CDR3 spells CASTIGGANEKLFF. CDR3 sequence (DNA): TGTGCCAGCACCATCGGGGGGGCGAATGAAAAACTGTTTTTT.

The rearrangement joins TRBV7-2 to TRBJ2-1; D may be TRBD1 (6 bases). The CDR3 runs 14 residues. From germline, CDR1 is SGHTA and CDR2 FQGNSA. Trimming stripped 4 bases from V and 7 bases from J, with 14 bases between. The CDR3 reads CASSSRGTGNEQFF. Here the CDR3 DNA reads TGTGCCAGCAGCTCGAGGGGGACCGGGAATGAGCAGTTCTTC.

The chain carries TRBV28 and TRBJ2-7, with D uncertain. The germline V and J ends were trimmed by 6 bases and 0 bases, with 21 bases remaining between them. Germline loops: CDR1 MDHEN, CDR2 SYDVKM. This CDR3 has 17 residues. The DNA for the CDR3 is TGTGCCAGCAGACAACAGACACCCTACTCGAGCTCCTACGAGCAGTACTTC. Translation gives CASRQQTPYSSSYEQYF.

The chain has TRBV4-3 and TRBJ2-3; TRBD2 agrees at 7 bases. CDR1 is LGHNA and CDR2 is YSLEER in the germline V gene. V lost 0 bases to trimming and J lost 3 bases; unmatched junction nucleotides: 3. The CDR3 loop spans 15 amino acids. CDR3 bases: TGCGCCAGCAGCCAAGAAGGGAGGGAAACAGATACGCAGTATTTT. Amino acids: CASSQEGRETDTQYF.